Shown below are 21 T cell receptor beta chains from a single sample sequenced in a study of shared clonotypes between healthy human individuals. Libraries were prepared by immunoSEQ multiplex PCR; TCRdb keeps only in-frame clonotypes and omits some of them. The table includes some 2.1 million clones, 95% detected once. The sequencing input was naive CD4+ T cells sorted from blood. Sample subset: CD45RA+ positively selected. Every receptor here comes from a young man in good health.

The chain has TRBV5-1 and TRBJ2-2; TRBD1 or TRBD2 may be the D gene (5 bases each). The CDR3 consists of 17 residues. Germline-derived CDR1 and CDR2 are SGHRS and YFSETQ. V dropped 0 bases and J dropped 5 bases, with 17 bases sitting between them. CDR3 amino acids: CASSLEGTGTGTGELFF. DNA of the CDR3: TGCGCCAGCAGCTTGGAAGGGACCGGGACGGGAACCGGGGAGCTGTTTTTT.

The CDR3 reads CASSVAGGGNTIYF. CDR3 DNA sequence: TGTGCCAGCAGTGTGGCCGGAGGGGGAAACACCATATATTTT. This chain connects TRBV6-1 to TRBJ1-3; D is unclear. Germline lookup yields CDR1 MNHNS and CDR2 SASEGT. The CDR3 contains 14 residues. Deletions cut 4 bases from V and 4 bases from J, with 11 bases between.

The chain uses TRBV14 and TRBJ1-5; 8 nucleotides match TRBD1. Trimming removed 7 bases from V and 0 bases from J; junction bases left unmatched: 5. Germline-derived CDR1 and CDR2 are SGHDN and FVKESK. This CDR3 comprises 15 residues. CDR3 protein: CASTGTGDSNQPQHF. The CDR3 DNA follows: TGTGCCAGCACCGGGACAGGCGATAGCAATCAGCCCCAGCATTTT.

The rearrangement links TRBV7-2 to TRBJ2-7; TRBD1 agrees at 7 bases. The length of the CDR3 is 14 residues. Unmatched junction bases numbered 7, after V lost 5 bases and J lost 3 bases. Germline V gives CDR1 SGHTA, CDR2 FQGNSA. CDR3 nucleotide sequence: TGTGCCAGCAGCCCCCGACAGGGCGGCTACGAGCAGTACTTC. Protein product: CASSPRQGGYEQYF.

CDR3: CASSHLAGANEQFF. CDR3 DNA: TGTGCCAGCAGCCATCTAGCGGGAGCTAATGAGCAGTTCTTC. This sequence joins TRBV7-8 and TRBJ2-1, with 10 bases matching TRBD2. CDR1 SGHVS and CDR2 FQNEAQ come from the germline V gene. The CDR3 sequence is 14 residues long. The V gene end was trimmed by 5 bases and the J gene end by 7 bases; junction bases not matched to a gene: 5.

The chain couples TRBV10-3 to TRBJ2-1, with 9 nucleotides matching TRBD2. Germline V gives CDR1 ENHRY, CDR2 SYGVKD. J gave up 4 bases and V 7 bases, and 8 bases lay outside the gene matches. This CDR3 spans 15 amino acids. The CDR3 reads CAITRAGGDYNEQFF. CDR3 bases: TGTGCCATCACTCGAGCGGGGGGCGATTACAATGAGCAGTTCTTC.

The chain has TRBV18 and TRBJ1-2; weak D call: TRBD1 (6 bases). CDR1 KGHSH and CDR2 LQKENI come from the germline V gene. The ends were cut back, 2 bases at V and 7 bases at J, with 11 bases in the middle. The CDR3 loop spans 13 amino acids. The chain's CDR3 is CASSPGGPPGYTF. The CDR3 DNA sequence: TGTGCCAGCTCACCAGGGGGCCCCCCTGGCTACACCTTC.

This clone has only one observation. The chain joins TRBV5-1 to TRBJ2-7, with a tentative D call TRBD2 (6 bases). CDR3 length: 14 amino acids. The ends were cut back, 0 bases at V and 6 bases at J, with 13 bases in the middle. Germline V gene data show CDR1 as SGHRS and CDR2 as YFSETQ. The CDR3 DNA sequence: TGCGCCAGCAGCTTGGGCATTAGCGGTCCCGAGCAGTACTTC. Encoded protein: CASSLGISGPEQYF.

V usage is TRBV30 and J usage is TRBJ1-2, with 7 bases that match TRBD1. Losses at the gene ends were 1 base for V and 4 bases for J; bases not matched to a gene: 6. The CDR3 is 14 amino acids. Germline V gene lookup returns CDR1 GTSNPN and CDR2 SVGIG (reference sequence). The chain's CDR3 is CAWSGTGTVYGYTF. The CDR3 DNA follows: TGTGCCTGGAGTGGGACCGGGACAGTCTATGGCTACACCTTC.

This rearrangement joins TRBV6-4 to TRBJ1-6; TRBD1 agrees at 8 bases. V shed 5 bases and J 5 bases; nucleotides not matched to a gene: 2. This CDR3 comprises 14 residues. Germline lookup yields CDR1 MRHNA and CDR2 SNTAGT. The CDR3, as DNA: TGTGCCAGCAGTCGGACAGGGAATAATTCACCCCTCCACTTT. Residues: CASSRTGNNSPLHF.

This chain connects TRBV5-1 to TRBJ1-6; 10 bases map to TRBD1. Germline assignment: CDR1 SGHRS and CDR2 YFSETQ. V lost 3 bases to trimming and J lost 8 bases; unmatched junction nucleotides: 2. The CDR3 consists of 14 residues. The CDR3 region is CASSSGTGDSPLHF. The CDR3 region has the DNA TGCGCCAGCAGCTCCGGGACAGGGGATTCACCCCTCCACTTT.

This clone was recorded only once. V gene TRBV5-4 combines with J gene TRBJ2-7, with D perhaps TRBD1 (5 bases). The CDR3 spans 13 residues. The germline CDR1 and CDR2 sequences are SGHNT and YYREEE (reference sequence). V gave up 6 bases and J gave up 0 bases, with 10 bases separating them. CDR3 loop: CASTIDSSYEQYF. CDR3 in DNA: TGTGCCAGCACCATTGACAGCTCCTACGAGCAGTACTTC. Supplemented by reference TRBV5-4 and TRBJ2-7, the full variable domain reads ETGVTQSPTHLIKTRGQQVTLRCSSQSGHNTVSWYQQALGQGPQFIFQYYREEENGRGNFPPRFSGLQFPNYSSELNVNALELDDSALYLCASTIDSSYEQYFGPGTRLTVT.

The V call is TRBV30, the J call TRBJ1-1; 7 bases are shared with TRBD1. J was trimmed by 1 base and V by 3 bases; bases with no gene match: 5. CDR1 GTSNPN and CDR2 SVGIG come from the germline V gene (reference sequence). The CDR3 totals 14 residues. The CDR3 reads CAWREGQPNTEAFF. The CDR3 nucleotides read TGTGCCTGGAGGGAGGGACAGCCGAACACTGAAGCTTTCTTT.

The rearrangement links TRBV10-3 to TRBJ1-6, with D unresolved. CDR3 length: 13 amino acids. The germline gives CDR1 ENHRY, CDR2 SYGVKD. Trimming left V 1 base short and J 9 bases short, with 7 bases between. The CDR3: CAISEFLGSPLHF. DNA of the CDR3: TGTGCCATCAGTGAGTTTCTTGGTTCACCCCTCCACTTT.

The CDR3 protein is CASSPGGVGVTEAFF. CDR3 nucleotides: TGCGCCAGCAGCCCGGGAGGGGTCGGCGTGACTGAAGCTTTCTTT. The chain recombines TRBV5-1 with TRBJ1-1, with a possible D match to TRBD1 (5 bases). Deletions cut 4 bases from V and 5 bases from J, with 18 bases between. From germline, CDR1 is SGHRS and CDR2 YFSETQ. The CDR3 contains 15 residues.

CDR3 nucleotide sequence: TGTGCCAGCAGTTTATTGCCGGGCTCCGGGGGATACGAGCAGTACTTC. It is translated as CASSLLPGSGGYEQYF. The rearrangement uses TRBV28 and TRBJ2-7; D is perhaps TRBD2 (6 bases). Trimming removed 1 base from V and 4 bases from J, with 17 bases in between. This CDR3 contains 16 residues. CDR1 and CDR2 (germline): MDHEN, SYDVKM.

The chain couples TRBV20-1 to TRBJ2-7; TRBD1 might be the D (6 bases). With 5 bases removed from V and 7 bases from J, the gap between germline ends came to 12 bases. The CDR3 runs to 11 residues. Germline V gives CDR1 DFQATT, CDR2 SNEGSKA (reference sequence). Written as DNA, the CDR3 is TGCAGTGCTCGACCAACAGGGGAGCAGTACTTC. It encodes CSARPTGEQYF.

The chain couples TRBV9 to TRBJ2-5; D gene unclear. CDR3 length equals 13 residues. The germline V gene has CDR1 SGDLS and CDR2 YYNGEE. V dropped 4 bases and J dropped 5 bases, with 12 bases sitting between them. The CDR3 protein is CASSQPSSETQYF. The CDR3 DNA reads TGTGCCAGCAGCCAGCCTTCTTCGGAGACCCAGTACTTC. The full variable domain, completed using reference TRBV9 and TRBJ2-5, is DSGVTQTPKHLITATGQRVTLRCSPRSGDLSVYWYQQSLDQGLQFLIQYYNGEERAKGNILERFSAQQFPDLHSELNLSSLELGDSALYFCASSQPSSETQYFGPGTRLLVL.

Concerning this clone: Other DNA sequences within the sample encode an identical CDR3. The chain has TRBV2 and TRBJ1-3, with D hard to call. Germline V lookup: CDR1 SNHLY, CDR2 FYNNEI. Trimming pared 4 bases from V and 2 bases from J, leaving 0 bases between. CDR3 length equals 11 residues. DNA of the CDR3: TGTGCCAGCAGTGCTGGAAACACCATATATTTT. Amino acids: CASSAGNTIYF.

The J gene is TRBJ2-5, the V gene TRBV12-5, with D perhaps matching TRBD1 (5 bases). Trimming shortened V by 7 bases and J by 1 base, and 19 bases separated the two germline ends. CDR3 size: 16 residues. Germline V lookup: CDR1 LGHNT, CDR2 FRNRAP. The CDR3 DNA is TGTGCTAGTGCCGTGGATAGGGGAACAGTCCAAGAGACCCAGTACTTC. It translates to CASAVDRGTVQETQYF.

The genes are TRBV2 and TRBJ1-2, with 8 bases fitting TRBD1. This CDR3 spans 16 amino acids. Germline CDR1 SNHLY, CDR2 FYNNEI. Trimming removed 7 bases from V and 4 bases from J; junction bases left unmatched: 14. The CDR3 loop is CASMGGGRGPIYGYTF. CDR3 in DNA: TGTGCCAGCATGGGAGGTGGCAGGGGGCCAATCTATGGCTACACCTTC.